This TCR beta chain is from a study of shared clonotypes between healthy human individuals. Evenly divided among several immunoSEQ plates was the genomic DNA of each subset. Repertoires were generated with immunoSEQ multiplex PCR, while TCRdb's copy carries only in-frame clones and drops some. The data contain millions of clones, 85% to 95% of them singletons. This CDR3 is 15 amino acids long. In germline, CDR1 is MNHEY, CDR2 SVGAGI. With 2 bases clipped from V and 6 bases from J, the junction kept 6 bases outside the gene matches. The sample comprised naive CD4+ T cells from PBMCs. Subset meaning: CD45RA+ positively selected. This clonotype was sampled from a man between 18 and 35 years old in good health. Some clones in this sample may be carry-over from other donors' samples. The chain uses TRBV6-5 and TRBJ2-2; TRBD2 matches 7 bases. CDR3: CASSYRGVFSGELFF. DNA for the CDR3: TGTGCCAGCAGTTACCGGGGGGTATTCTCCGGGGAGCTGTTTTTT.